Each of the 26 T cell receptor beta chains below was sequenced from the same sample in a study of blood T cell repertoires in COVID-19. Repertoires were generated with immunoSEQ multiplex PCR, while TCRdb's copy carries only in-frame clones and drops some. The data show a few hundred thousand clones, with about 85% seen just once and approximately 5.1% held by the top ten. The sequenced sample was peripheral blood. All receptors derive from a woman aged 55-70 years who had recovered from COVID-19.

This chain uses TRBV6-1 with TRBJ2-3; 7 nucleotides match TRBD1. CDR1 is MNHNS and CDR2 is SASEGT in the germline V gene. V dropped 0 bases and J dropped 3; count of bases not matched to a gene: 3. The CDR3 totals 15 residues. The CDR3 sequence is CASSEARGLTDTQYF. The CDR3 coding sequence is TGTGCCAGCAGTGAAGCGAGGGGGCTTACAGATACGCAGTATTTT.

The V gene is TRBV9, the J gene TRBJ1-2; a possible D gene is TRBD1 (6 bases). The length of the CDR3 is 13 residues. Between the trimmed V and J ends, which lost 3 bases and 2 bases, there was a span of 8 bases. Germline V gene data show CDR1 as SGDLS and CDR2 as YYNGEE. Written as DNA, the CDR3 is TGTGCCAGCAGCGAAACAGGGAACTATGGCTACACCTTC. Translation: CASSETGNYGYTF.

This clone showed up just once. This rearrangement joins TRBV7-2 to TRBJ1-2; D remains ambiguous. Germline V gene sequence: CDR1 SGHTA, CDR2 FQGNSA. V lost 5 bases and J 4 bases, leaving 11 bases between the germline ends. This CDR3 contains 13 residues. The CDR3: CASSRSQLYGYTF. The CDR3 region has the DNA TGTGCCAGCAGCCGCTCCCAACTCTATGGCTACACCTTC.

V gene TRBV3-1 (or the pseudogene TRBV3-2) combines with J gene TRBJ2-1; weak D call: TRBD1 (6 bases). With 3 bases removed from V and 4 bases from J, the gap between germline ends came to 13 bases. Germline-derived CDR1 and CDR2 are LGHDT and YNNKEL (reference sequence). The CDR3 extends over 15 amino acids. CDR3 DNA: TGTGCCAGCAGCCAGTTGGACAGTAGATACAATGAGCAGTTCTTC. Its translation: CASSQLDSRYNEQFF.

This clone was recorded only once. V usage is TRBV30 and J usage is TRBJ1-6; 8 positions match TRBD1. CDR3 length: 17 amino acids. CDR1 GTSNPN and CDR2 SVGIG come from the germline V gene (reference sequence). V shed 3 bases and J 9 bases; nucleotides not matched to a gene: 16. The CDR3 region is CAWSVSSRGLDLSPLHF. CDR3 DNA sequence: TGTGCCTGGAGCGTCTCCAGCAGGGGGCTAGATCTTTCACCCCTCCACTTT. Full variable domain (rest looked up from reference TRBV30 and TRBJ1-6): SQTIHQWPATLVQPVGSPLSLECTVEGTSNPNLYWYRQAAGRGLQLLFYSVGIGQISSEVPQNLSASRPQDRQFILSSKKLLLSDSGFYLCAWSVSSRGLDLSPLHFGNGTRLTVT.

The genes are TRBV7-3 and TRBJ1-3; no reliable D call. The CDR3 runs to 13 residues. Germline assignment: CDR1 SGHTA and CDR2 FQGTGA. Deletions cut 3 bases from V and 4 bases from J, with 7 bases between. CDR3 loop: CASSLAVGNTIYF. The CDR3 nucleotides are TGTGCCAGCAGCTTGGCGGTCGGAAACACCATATATTTT.

J is TRBJ2-1 and V is TRBV6-5, with 14 bases that match TRBD2. CDR3 size: 14 residues. Germline assignment: CDR1 MNHEY and CDR2 SVGAGI. V was pared by 8 bases and J by 8 bases, with 5 bases of the junction left unmatched. The CDR3 nucleotides read TGTGCCAGCCTAAGACTAGCGGGGGGGCATGAGCAGTTCTTC. The encoded protein is CASLRLAGGHEQFF.

V usage is TRBV12-5 and J usage is TRBJ1-1; tentatively, D is TRBD1 (6 bases). This CDR3 comprises 15 residues. The germline V gene encodes CDR1 LGHNT and CDR2 FRNRAP. The V end lost 1 base, the J end lost 6 bases, and 15 bases lay between the germline ends. CDR3: CASGLGITGRAEAFF. CDR3 sequence (DNA): TGTGCTAGTGGTTTGGGGATCACAGGGAGGGCTGAAGCTTTCTTT.

The chain recombines TRBV6-6 with TRBJ1-4; 9 positions match TRBD1. The V segment lost 6 bases and the J segment 8 bases; nucleotides outside the gene matches: 13. CDR1 is MNHNY, CDR2 SVGAGI, per germline (reference sequence). The CDR3 contains 16 residues. The CDR3 region has the DNA TGTGCCAGCAGATTACCCCCGGGACAGGGTGAGGAAAAACTGTTTTTT. This gives the protein CASRLPPGQGEEKLFF.

This clone was recorded only once. The V gene is TRBV13, the J gene TRBJ1-1, with 10 bases matching TRBD1. J was trimmed by 1 base and V by 4 bases; bases with no gene match: 3. The CDR3 runs 15 residues. CDR1 PRHDT and CDR2 FYEKMQ come from the germline V gene (reference sequence). CDR3 protein: CASSSTGGQNTEAFF. The CDR3 DNA reads as TGTGCCAGCAGCTCGACAGGGGGCCAGAACACTGAAGCTTTCTTT.

V and J are TRBV5-1 and TRBJ2-1; 10 bases match TRBD2. Germline V CDR1 and CDR2: SGHRS, YFSETQ. V gave up 10 bases and J gave up 6 bases; unmatched junction bases: 10. This CDR3 comprises 14 residues. The CDR3 coding sequence is TGCGCCTCCAGCGGGGGGGTTTTCGGCAATGAGCAGTTCTTC. Protein: CASSGGVFGNEQFF.

The chain carries TRBV10-2 and TRBJ2-7; the D gene is possibly TRBD2 (5 bases). V was cut by 2 bases and J by 7 bases, with 6 bases left in between. This CDR3 comprises 11 residues. Germline CDR1 is WSHSY and CDR2 is SAAADI. DNA for the CDR3: TGCGCCAGCAGTGAGGAGGGAGAGCAGTACTTC. Protein product: CASSEEGEQYF.

This chain connects TRBV5-6 to TRBJ2-5; D gene uncertain. Germline assignment: CDR1 SGHDT and CDR2 YYEEEE. The CDR3 has 11 amino acids. Trimming took 0 bases from V and 5 from J, leaving 2 bases between them. This CDR3 is CASSLAETQYF. CDR3 nucleotide sequence: TGTGCCAGCAGCTTGGCGGAGACCCAGTACTTC.

The chain combines TRBV20-1 with TRBJ2-1; D is unresolved. The V end lost 5 bases, the J end lost 7 bases, and 6 bases lay between the germline ends. The CDR3 has 10 residues. Germline assignment: CDR1 DFQATT and CDR2 SNEGSKA (reference sequence). In DNA, the CDR3 is TGCAGTGCTGAGAAGAATGAGCAGTTCTTC. Protein: CSAEKNEQFF.

Of note for this clone: The identical CDR3 is also encoded by other nucleotide sequences in the sample. The rearrangement uses TRBV4-2 and TRBJ2-5, with 9 bases aligning to TRBD2. CDR1 and CDR2 (germline): LGHNA, YNFKEQ. The CDR3 is 16 residues long. V was pared by 1 base and J by 1 base, with 4 bases of the junction left unmatched. Here the CDR3 DNA reads TGTGCCAGCAGCCAAGGACTAGCGGCAGCCCAAGAGACCCAGTACTTC. The encoded protein is CASSQGLAAAQETQYF.

The chain joins TRBV13 to TRBJ1-2; 8 nucleotides align to TRBD1. Germline assignment: CDR1 PRHDT and CDR2 FYEKMQ (reference sequence). V shed 5 bases, J shed 8 bases, and the junction held 4 bases outside the gene matches. The CDR3 is 12 residues long. The chain's CDR3 is CASSTTGEGYTF. CDR3 coding DNA: TGTGCCAGCAGCACGACAGGGGAGGGCTACACCTTC.

This chain uses TRBV30 with TRBJ2-1; 7 bases are shared with TRBD1. Trimming at V came to 1 base and at J to 6 bases, leaving 3 bases not matched to a gene. The CDR3 consists of 13 residues. Germline V gene data show CDR1 as GTSNPN and CDR2 as SVGIG (reference sequence). The CDR3 loop reads CAWSGTGGNEQFF. The CDR3 DNA sequence: TGTGCCTGGAGTGGGACAGGCGGCAATGAGCAGTTCTTC.

The chain couples TRBV2 to TRBJ1-2; a weak D match, TRBD1 (6 bases). The CDR3 runs 11 residues. With 5 bases removed from V and 8 bases from J, the gap between germline ends came to 9 bases. Germline lookup yields CDR1 SNHLY and CDR2 FYNNEI. The CDR3 spells CASSPGEGYTF. The CDR3 bases are TGTGCCAGCAGTCCAGGGGAAGGCTACACCTTC.

The V gene is TRBV30, the J gene TRBJ1-1; D perhaps matches TRBD1 (5 bases). CDR3 length: 12 residues. CDR1 and CDR2 (germline): GTSNPN, SVGIG (reference sequence). V dropped 8 bases and J dropped 4 bases, with 14 bases sitting between them. Written as DNA, the CDR3 is TGTGCCCGCGCCAGGGTCAGCACTGAAGCTTTCTTT. It specifies CARARVSTEAFF.

V usage is TRBV27 and J usage is TRBJ2-1; TRBD1 agrees at 7 bases. Losses at the gene ends were 5 bases for V and 5 bases for J; bases not matched to a gene: 9. The germline V gene encodes CDR1 MNHEY and CDR2 SMNVEV (reference sequence). The CDR3 has 15 amino acids. In nucleotides, the CDR3 is TGTGCCAGCAGTCAGTCATGGGACAGCGACAATGAGCAGTTCTTC. It yields the protein CASSQSWDSDNEQFF.

The chain carries TRBV5-1 and TRBJ1-2; 7 bases align to TRBD1. The CDR3 loop spans 14 amino acids. Germline CDR1 reads SGHRS; CDR2 reads YFSETQ. Losses at the gene ends were 5 bases for V and 3 bases for J; bases not matched to a gene: 7. For the CDR3, the DNA is TGCGCCAGCAGTAACCCAACAGGGGACTATGGCTACACCTTC. Translating it yields CASSNPTGDYGYTF. The full variable domain, with the rest looked up from reference TRBV5-1 and TRBJ1-2, is KAGVTQTPRYLIKTRGQQVTLSCSPISGHRSVSWYQQTPGQGLQFLFEYFSETQRNKGNFPGRFSGRQFSNSRSEMNVSTLELGDSALYLCASSNPTGDYGYTFGSGTRLTVV.

The chain links TRBV14 to TRBJ2-3, with D perhaps TRBD2 (5 bases). The CDR3 runs 14 residues. Germline V gives CDR1 SGHDN, CDR2 FVKESK. V lost 7 bases and J 2 bases, leaving 13 bases between the germline ends. The CDR3 reads CASKGGLTTDTQYF. As DNA, the CDR3 is TGTGCCAGCAAAGGCGGACTCACCACAGATACGCAGTATTTT.

The gene calls are TRBV12-3 or TRBV12-4 and TRBJ2-5, with D unresolved. Trimming cost V 3 bases and J 1 base, with 6 bases left between them. The CDR3 is made up of 13 amino acids. CDR3 in DNA: TGTGCCAGCAGTTTTGCTAGCCAAGAGACCCAGTACTTC. Protein product: CASSFASQETQYF.

V and J are TRBV10-3 and TRBJ1-2; no reliable D call. V was clipped by 7 bases and J by 6 bases, with 15 bases between them. This CDR3 has 13 amino acids. Per germline, CDR1 ENHRY and CDR2 SYGVKD. The CDR3 coding sequence is TGTGCCATCACTAGCCCGGGTAGCGATGGCTACACCTTC. Residues: CAITSPGSDGYTF.

V gene TRBV6-5 combines with J gene TRBJ2-7; 7 bases are a match to TRBD2. J gave up 2 bases and V 5 bases, and 0 bases lay outside the gene matches. Germline V gene sequence: CDR1 MNHEY, CDR2 SVGAGI. The CDR3 totals 12 residues. The CDR3 loop reads CASSRGAYEQYF. CDR3 nucleotides: TGTGCCAGCAGTCGGGGGGCCTACGAGCAGTACTTC.

This chain links TRBV6-2 or TRBV6-3 with TRBJ1-1; D call uncertain. The CDR3 is 14 residues long. Trimming removed 4 bases at V and 1 base at J, with 10 bases between. Germline V gives CDR1 MNHEY, CDR2 SVGEGT. The chain's CDR3 is CASSFSRQNTEAFF. For the CDR3, the DNA is TGTGCCAGCAGTTTCTCCAGGCAGAACACTGAAGCTTTCTTT.